The T cell receptor beta chain described here comes from a study of tumor-infiltrating lymphocytes in glioblastoma multiforme. This clonotype was observed at least ten times. Its target is not known. Per germline, CDR1 SNHLY and CDR2 FYNNEI. Trimming stripped 5 bases from V and 1 base from J, with 5 bases between. CDR3 length: 13 amino acids. TCR beta libraries were built from RNA through three nested multiplex PCR rounds using modified ARM-PCR. A C-beta primer primed TCRB cDNA from around 0.53 ug RNA. MiXCR was run by TCRdb on the multiplex PCR reads, yielding one entry per CDR3 protein. The repertoire holds 9,900 or so distinct CDR3 sequences, around 68% seen once, with less than 50% in the top ten. Whole-study findings and limits: Unequal TCR RNA per T cell might skew measured clone sizes. TCR plus mutation findings rest on a single glioblastoma patient. Functional subtype sorting of these T cells was not performed.

The chain links TRBV2 to TRBJ1-4, with D perhaps matching TRBD1 (5 bases). The specimen sequenced was brain tumor tissue. The sequence was collected from a male donor with glioblastoma. CDR3 nucleotide sequence: TGTGCCAGCAGTAGGGGAACTAATGAAAAACTGTTTTTT. Its protein product is CASSRGTNEKLFF.